The present entry profiles one TCR beta chain with its context. Its antigen remains undetermined. Base quality data are lacking; no much larger clone is found one base away. Deletion took 5 bases off V and 2 bases off J, with a span of 21 bases between the germline ends. The germline V gene (reference sequence) specifies SGHAT as CDR1 and FQDESV as CDR2. There are 18 amino acids in the CDR3, from cysteine to phenylalanine inclusive. Only CDR3 DNA remains: 54 bases, in frame from the first base. TCR cDNA was made using 5'RACE template switching, a step that added a universal primer site and unique molecular identifiers. Priming of cDNA synthesis was performed from both the TCR alpha and TCR beta constant segments. Library amplification involved two PCR steps, and the second step added sample barcodes and sequencing adapters. Sequencing of libraries was done on Illumina HiSeq 2500 (2x100 bp) or NovaSeq (2x150 bp). The paper's processing steps were these. MIGEC handled demultiplexing of reads and collapsing into UMI consensus sequences, while MiXCR performed V(D)J alignment. Vaccine-responding clonotypes were defined with edgeR using replicate PBMC samples, requiring FDR below 0.01 and a log2 fold change above 5 up to day 15. Each bulk clonotype received a CD4 or CD8 identity based on whether the sequenced CD4 or CD8 repertoire contained that clonotype at higher abundance. TCRdb's own reprocessing of the public reads used fastp at Q25 and MiXCR and kept productive beta chains. Each record represents a unique CDR3 protein, reported with the most common genes and DNA among its rows. It is TCRdb's table, rather than the study itself, that gives the V and J calls and clone size. For this sample there are 300,000 to 450,000 distinct CDR3 sequences; under 7.5% appear just once. Of the sample, 15% falls within the top ten clones.

Per the publication, the treatment or condition label means: live attenuated yellow fever vaccine strain. Two biological replicates of bulk PBMCs were collected at each blood-draw timepoint. A standard Ficoll-Paque protocol was used to isolate PBMCs from peripheral blood. TriZol was used to extract RNA from bulk PBMCs, from CD4 and CD8 fractions, and from dextramer-positive and dextramer-negative fractions. The entry originates in a study of T cells after yellow fever vaccination (dated by TCRdb to the late 2010s). Background for the entire study: The SMART-Seq v4 Ultra Low Input RNA kit was used to prepare libraries from fractions with low cell numbers. To follow T-cell clones before and after primary and booster YFV17D yellow fever vaccination, bulk TCR alpha and beta repertoires were sequenced over time. Two healthy male donors, one aged 18 to 30 and one aged 30 to 40 years, made up the cohort. Blood was drawn at multiple timepoints before and after primary and secondary immunization, with bulk PBMC replicates and cell subsets isolated. Broad study findings and their caveats: Most clones expanded after primary vaccination (about 95% of CD4 and roughly 90% of CD8) were re-detected after the booster, suggesting that broad memory maintenance occurred. A small fraction of clonotypes showed up in both the CD4 and CD8 compartments, probably as a result of convergent recombination. Computational filtering was required because FACS-sorted repertoires could contain abundant contaminating clonotypes from the bulk population. The secondary T-cell response was weaker than the primary response but faster, peaking on day 5 instead of day 15. Because the study included only a couple of donors, the extent to which the findings can be generalized is limited.

The sequencing here drew on PBMCs, taken 5 days after the yellow fever booster vaccination. The receptor comes from a man aged 25-45 years who received the YFV17D yellow fever vaccine. Here the chain combines TRBV11-1 and TRBJ2-2; the D segment cannot be called with confidence. The nucleotides are TGTGCCAGCAGCAAACCCAAATCCGGGCCTTCTAACACCGGGGAGCTGTTTTTT. It encodes CASSKPKSGPSNTGELFF.